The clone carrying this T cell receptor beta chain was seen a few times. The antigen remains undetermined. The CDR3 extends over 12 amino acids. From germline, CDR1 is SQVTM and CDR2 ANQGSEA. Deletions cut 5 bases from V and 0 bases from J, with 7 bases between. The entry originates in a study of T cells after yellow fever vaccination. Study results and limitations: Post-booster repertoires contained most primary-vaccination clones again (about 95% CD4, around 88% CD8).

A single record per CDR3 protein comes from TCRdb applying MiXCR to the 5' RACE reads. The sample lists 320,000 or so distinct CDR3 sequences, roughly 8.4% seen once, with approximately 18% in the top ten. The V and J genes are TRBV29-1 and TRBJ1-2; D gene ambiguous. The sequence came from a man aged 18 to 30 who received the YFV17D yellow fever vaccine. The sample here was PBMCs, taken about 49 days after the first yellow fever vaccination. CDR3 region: CSVTTANYGYTF. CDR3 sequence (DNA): TGCAGCGTTACAACGGCTAACTATGGCTACACCTTC. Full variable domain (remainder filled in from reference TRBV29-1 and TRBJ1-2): SAVISQKPSRDICQRGTSLTIQCQVDSQVTMMFWYRQQPGQSLTLIATANQGSEATYESGFVIDKFPISRPNLTFSTLTVSNMSPEDSSIYLCSVTTANYGYTFGSGTRLTVV.